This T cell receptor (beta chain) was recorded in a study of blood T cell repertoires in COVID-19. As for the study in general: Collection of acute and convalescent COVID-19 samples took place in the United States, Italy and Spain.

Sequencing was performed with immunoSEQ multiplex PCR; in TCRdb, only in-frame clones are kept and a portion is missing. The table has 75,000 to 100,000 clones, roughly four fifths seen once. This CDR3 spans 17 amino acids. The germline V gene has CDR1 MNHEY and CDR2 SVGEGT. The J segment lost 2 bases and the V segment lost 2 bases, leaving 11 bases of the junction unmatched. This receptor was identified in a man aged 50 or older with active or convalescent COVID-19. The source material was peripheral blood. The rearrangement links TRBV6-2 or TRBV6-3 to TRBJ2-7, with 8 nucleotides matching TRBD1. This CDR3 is CASSYPTDRADAYEQYV. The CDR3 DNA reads TGTGCCAGCAGTTACCCGACGGACAGGGCCGATGCCTACGAGCAGTACGTC.